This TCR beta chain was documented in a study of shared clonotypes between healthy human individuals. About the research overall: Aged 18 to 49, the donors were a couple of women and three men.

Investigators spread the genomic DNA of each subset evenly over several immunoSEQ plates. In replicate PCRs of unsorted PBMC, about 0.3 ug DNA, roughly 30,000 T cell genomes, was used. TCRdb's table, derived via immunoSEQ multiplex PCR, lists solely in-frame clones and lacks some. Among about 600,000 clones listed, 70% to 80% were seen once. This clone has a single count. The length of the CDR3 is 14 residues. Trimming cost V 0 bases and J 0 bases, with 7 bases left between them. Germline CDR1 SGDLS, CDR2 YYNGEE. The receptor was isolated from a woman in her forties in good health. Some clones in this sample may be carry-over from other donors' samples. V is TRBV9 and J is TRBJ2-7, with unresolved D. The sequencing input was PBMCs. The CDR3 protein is CASSVGTFSYEQYF. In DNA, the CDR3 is TGTGCCAGCAGCGTAGGCACTTTCTCCTACGAGCAGTACTTC. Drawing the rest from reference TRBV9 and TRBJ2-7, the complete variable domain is DSGVTQTPKHLITATGQRVTLRCSPRSGDLSVYWYQQSLDQGLQFLIQYYNGEERAKGNILERFSAQQFPDLHSELNLSSLELGDSALYFCASSVGTFSYEQYFGPGTRLTVT.